This T cell receptor beta chain was identified in a study of technical replicates of blood from several donors. The CDR3 is made up of 12 amino acids. Germline V gene data show CDR1 as MNHNY and CDR2 as SVGAGI (reference sequence). The V and J ends lost 4 bases and 10 bases respectively, with 11 bases between them. Measured with immunoSEQ multiplex PCR; TCRdb has only the in-frame clones, and not every one. This sample carries roughly 62,000 clones, approximately 94% of them seen once, and the ten largest clones take around 3%. The chain uses TRBV6-6 and TRBJ2-1, with a possible D match to TRBD2 (6 bases). The sequence was obtained from a human donor in good health. Some clones in this sample may be carry-over from other donors' samples. What was sequenced was PBMCs. This CDR3 reads CASSSGEKEQFF. For the CDR3, the DNA is TGTGCCAGCAGTTCGGGGGAAAAGGAGCAGTTCTTC.